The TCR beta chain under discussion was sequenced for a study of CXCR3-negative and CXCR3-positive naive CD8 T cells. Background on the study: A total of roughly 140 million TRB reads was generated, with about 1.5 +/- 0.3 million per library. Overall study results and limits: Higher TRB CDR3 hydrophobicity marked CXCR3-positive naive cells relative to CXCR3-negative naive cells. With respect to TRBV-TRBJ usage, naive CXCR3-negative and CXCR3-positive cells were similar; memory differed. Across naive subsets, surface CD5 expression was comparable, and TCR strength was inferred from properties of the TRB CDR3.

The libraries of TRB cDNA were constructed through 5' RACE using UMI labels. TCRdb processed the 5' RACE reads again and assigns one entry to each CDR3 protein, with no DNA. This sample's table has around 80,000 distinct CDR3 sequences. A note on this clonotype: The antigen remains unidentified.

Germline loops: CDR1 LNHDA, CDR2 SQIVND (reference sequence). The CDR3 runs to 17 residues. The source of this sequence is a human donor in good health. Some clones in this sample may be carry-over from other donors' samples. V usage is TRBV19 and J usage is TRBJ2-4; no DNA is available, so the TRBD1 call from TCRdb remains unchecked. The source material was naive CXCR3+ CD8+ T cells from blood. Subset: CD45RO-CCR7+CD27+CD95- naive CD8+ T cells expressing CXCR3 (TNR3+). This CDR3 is CASSLPLGQGAKNIQYF.